This T cell receptor beta chain was documented in a study of OX40 agonist ivuxolimab in advanced cancers. Overall study results and limits: Expanded peripheral T cells had an undetermined antigen specificity.

To note about this clone: Its antigen is not identified.

Measured with immunoSEQ multiplex PCR; TCRdb has only the in-frame clones, and not every one. The sample gives about 88,000 clones, around 85% of which show up once; 0.2% to 0.25% is in the top ten. The V end lost 3 bases, the J end lost 5 bases, and 20 bases lay between the germline ends. Germline CDR1 is SGHNT and CDR2 is YYREEE (reference sequence). This CDR3 region has 16 residues. The chain carries TRBV5-4 and TRBJ2-5; TRBD1 might be the D (7 bases). The receptor's source is an adult with an advanced solid tumor such as melanoma, head and neck, liver or kidney cancer. The specimen was CD4+ or CD8+ T cells sorted from blood, collected in a trial of the OX40 agonist ivuxolimab. CDR3: CASSSGGGPVSETQYF. The DNA for the CDR3 is TGTGCCAGCAGCTCCGGAGGGGGCCCGGTCAGCGAGACCCAGTACTTC.